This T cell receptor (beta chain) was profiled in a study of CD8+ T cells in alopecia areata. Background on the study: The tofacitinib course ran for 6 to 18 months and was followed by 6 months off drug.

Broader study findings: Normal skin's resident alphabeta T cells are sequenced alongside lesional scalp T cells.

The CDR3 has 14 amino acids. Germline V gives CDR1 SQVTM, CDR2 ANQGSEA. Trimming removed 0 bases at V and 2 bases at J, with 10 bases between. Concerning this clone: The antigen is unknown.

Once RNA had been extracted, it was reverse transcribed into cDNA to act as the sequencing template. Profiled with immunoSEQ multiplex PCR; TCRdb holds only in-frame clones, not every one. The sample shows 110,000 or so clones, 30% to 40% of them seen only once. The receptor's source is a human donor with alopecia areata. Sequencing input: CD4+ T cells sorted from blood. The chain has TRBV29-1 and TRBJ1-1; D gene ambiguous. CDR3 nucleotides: TGCAGCGTTGAAGAGGTTTGGACCAACACTGAAGCTTTCTTT. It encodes CSVEEVWTNTEAFF.